The T cell receptor beta chain described here comes from a study of cytomegalovirus exposure and HLA in healthy donors. Points from the study as a whole: Associated with cytomegalovirus, according to the listing, were 164 TCR beta chains.

Unmatched junction bases numbered 12, after V lost 8 bases and J lost 5 bases. This CDR3 spans 15 amino acids. The table came from immunoSEQ multiplex PCR; TCRdb's copy has only in-frame clones and leaves some out. The sample lists some 340,000 clones; about 85% were seen once. This clone came up once. Its antigen is currently unknown. The sequenced sample consisted of PBMCs. The sequence came from a woman between 25 and 40 years old in good health and CMV-seropositive. The rearrangement links TRBV5-3 to TRBJ1-4, with 7 bases lining up with TRBD1. TRBV5-3 qualifies as an ORF whose function is uncertain. The CDR3 protein is CASQPRDSENEKLFF. The CDR3 bases are TGTGCCAGCCAACCCCGGGACAGCGAAAATGAAAAACTGTTTTTT.